This paragraph reports one TCR beta chain. This entry is derived from a study of blood T cell repertoires in COVID-19. Overall study context: PBMCs, B-cell-depleted T cells, or T cells were the source of the cDNA or gDNA that made up the material.

Trimming took 9 bases from V and 1 from J; bases not matched to a gene: 3. The germline CDR1 and CDR2 sequences are SNHLY and FYNNEI. This CDR3 is 13 amino acids long. Original analysis: Reference gene primer amplification yielded estimated nucleated cell counts. Measured with immunoSEQ multiplex PCR; TCRdb has only the in-frame clones, and not every one. V, J and clone size are taken as reported in that table, and D and trimming were inferred from the DNA itself. Among around 150,000 clones listed, 75% to 90% were seen once. The chain combines TRBV2 with TRBJ1-1; TRBD1 agrees at 9 bases. The sequencing sample was made of peripheral blood. The receptor was isolated from an older woman with active or convalescent COVID-19. The CDR3: CARWDRENTEAFF. CDR3 coding DNA: TGTGCCAGATGGGACAGGGAGAACACTGAAGCTTTCTTT.